This T cell receptor beta chain originates from a study of T-cell reconstitution after alpha-beta-depleted transplantation in children. The CDR3 length is 16 residues. Germline CDR1 reads SGHRS; CDR2 reads YFSETQ. Between the trimmed V and J ends, which lost 4 bases and 0 bases, there was a span of 14 bases. The study, taken as a whole, reports: It was surviving recipient T cells and thymic progenitors that gave some patients high TCRbeta diversity at day 60. Alpha-beta T cells about two months after transplant reportedly derived from several hundred expanded graft clones. Hyperexpanded clones declined; after one year, newly produced T cells mostly supplied diversity.

This clonotype was detected ten times or more. Its specificity is unknown. TCRbeta library construction was performed incorporating unique molecular identifiers. Via MiXCR, TCRdb re-called the PCR reads, giving one row per CDR3 protein. The table has 180,000 or so distinct CDR3 sequences, 5.5% to 7% seen once. This clonotype was obtained from a girl in the first two years of life with combined immunodeficiency, due to receive a stem cell transplant. The sequencing here drew on PBMCs, taken before TCRalphabeta/CD19-depleted stem cell transplant. V and J are TRBV5-1 and TRBJ2-1; D unclear. CDR3 sequence: CASSPTDFRSYNEQFF. Here the CDR3 DNA reads TGCGCCAGCAGCCCCACCGACTTCCGCTCCTACAATGAGCAGTTCTTC.